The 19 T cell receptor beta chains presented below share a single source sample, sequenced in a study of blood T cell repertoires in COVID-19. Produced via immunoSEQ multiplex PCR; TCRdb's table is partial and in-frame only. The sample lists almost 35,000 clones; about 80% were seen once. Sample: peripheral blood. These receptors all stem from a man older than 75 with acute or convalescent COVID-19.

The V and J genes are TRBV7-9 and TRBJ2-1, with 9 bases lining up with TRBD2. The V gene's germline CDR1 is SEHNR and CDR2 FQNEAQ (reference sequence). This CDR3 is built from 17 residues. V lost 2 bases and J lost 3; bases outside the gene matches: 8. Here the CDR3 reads CASSLPTSSGVYNEQFF. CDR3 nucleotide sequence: TGTGCCAGCAGCTTACCCACCTCTAGCGGGGTCTACAATGAGCAGTTCTTC.

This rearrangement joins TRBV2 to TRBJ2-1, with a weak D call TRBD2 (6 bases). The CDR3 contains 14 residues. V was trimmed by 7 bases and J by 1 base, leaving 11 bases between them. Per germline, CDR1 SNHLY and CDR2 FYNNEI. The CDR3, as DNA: TGTGCCAGCACGGGAGACTTTTCCTACAATGAGCAGTTCTTC. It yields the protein CASTGDFSYNEQFF.

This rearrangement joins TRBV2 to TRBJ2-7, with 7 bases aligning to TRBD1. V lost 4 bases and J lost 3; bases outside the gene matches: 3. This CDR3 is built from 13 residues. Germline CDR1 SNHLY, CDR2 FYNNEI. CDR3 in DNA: TGTGCCAGCAGTGGGGACAGTCACTACGAGCAGTACTTC. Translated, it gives CASSGDSHYEQYF.

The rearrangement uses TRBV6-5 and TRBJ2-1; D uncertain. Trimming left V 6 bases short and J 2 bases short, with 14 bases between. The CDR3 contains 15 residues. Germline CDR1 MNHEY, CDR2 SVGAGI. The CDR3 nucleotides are TGTGCCAGCAGAAATCCTCTGGGCCCCTACAATGAGCAGTTCTTC. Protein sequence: CASRNPLGPYNEQFF.

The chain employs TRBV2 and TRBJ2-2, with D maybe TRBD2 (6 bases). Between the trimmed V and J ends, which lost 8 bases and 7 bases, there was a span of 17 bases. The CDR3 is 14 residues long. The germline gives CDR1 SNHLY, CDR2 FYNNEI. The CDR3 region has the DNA TGTGCCAGCTCCAGACCGGGACTGGGCGGGGAGCTGTTTTTT. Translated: CASSRPGLGGELFF.

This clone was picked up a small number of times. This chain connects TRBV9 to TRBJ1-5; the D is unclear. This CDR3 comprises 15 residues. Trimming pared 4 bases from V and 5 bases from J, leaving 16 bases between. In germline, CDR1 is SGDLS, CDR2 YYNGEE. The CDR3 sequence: CASSSLGGPDQPQHF. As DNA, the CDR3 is TGTGCCAGCAGCTCCCTCGGCGGGCCTGATCAGCCCCAGCATTTT.

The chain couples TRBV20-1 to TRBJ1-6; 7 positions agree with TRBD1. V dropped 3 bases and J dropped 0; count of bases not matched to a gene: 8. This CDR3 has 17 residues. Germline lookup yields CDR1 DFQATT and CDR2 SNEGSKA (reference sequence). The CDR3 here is CSASHRGRSSYNSPLHF. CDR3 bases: TGCAGTGCTAGTCACAGGGGTAGGAGCTCCTATAATTCACCCCTCCACTTT.

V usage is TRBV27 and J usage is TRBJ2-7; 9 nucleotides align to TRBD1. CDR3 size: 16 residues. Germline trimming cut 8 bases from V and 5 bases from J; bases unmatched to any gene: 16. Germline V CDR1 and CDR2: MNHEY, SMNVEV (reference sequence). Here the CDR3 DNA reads TGTGCCAGCGGCAGGATTCCCGGGACAGGGAACCACGAGCAGTACTTC. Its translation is CASGRIPGTGNHEQYF.

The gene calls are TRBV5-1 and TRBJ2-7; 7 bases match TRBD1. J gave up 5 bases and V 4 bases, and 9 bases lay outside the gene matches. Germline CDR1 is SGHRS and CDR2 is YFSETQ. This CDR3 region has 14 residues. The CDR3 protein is CASSLGTAANEQYF. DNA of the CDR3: TGCGCCAGCAGCCTCGGGACAGCCGCCAACGAGCAGTACTTC.

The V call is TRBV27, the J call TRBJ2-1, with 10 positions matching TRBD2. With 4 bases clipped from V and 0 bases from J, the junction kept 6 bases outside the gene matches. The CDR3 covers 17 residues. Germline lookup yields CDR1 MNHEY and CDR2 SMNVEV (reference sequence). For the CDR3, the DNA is TGTGCCAGCAGTTCCTCTTCTAGCGGGAGCTCCTACAATGAGCAGTTCTTC. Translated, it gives CASSSSSSGSSYNEQFF.

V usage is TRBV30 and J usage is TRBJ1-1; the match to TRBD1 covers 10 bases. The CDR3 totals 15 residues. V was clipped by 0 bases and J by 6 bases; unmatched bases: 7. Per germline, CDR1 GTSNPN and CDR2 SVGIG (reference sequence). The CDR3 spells CAWSVLRQGAAEAFF. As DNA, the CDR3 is TGTGCCTGGAGTGTACTAAGACAGGGGGCCGCTGAAGCTTTCTTT.

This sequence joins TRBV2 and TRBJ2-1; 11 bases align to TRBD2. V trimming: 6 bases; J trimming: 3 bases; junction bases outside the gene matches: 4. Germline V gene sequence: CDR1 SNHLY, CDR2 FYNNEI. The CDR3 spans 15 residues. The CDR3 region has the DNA TGTGCCAGCAGGGCCGGGACTAGCGGCTACAATGAGCAGTTCTTC. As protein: CASRAGTSGYNEQFF. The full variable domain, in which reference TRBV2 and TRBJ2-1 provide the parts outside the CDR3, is EPEVTQTPSHQVTQMGQEVILRCVPISNHLYFYWYRQILGQKVEFLVSFYNNEISEKSEIFDDQFSVERPDGSNFTLKIRSTKLEDSAMYFCASRAGTSGYNEQFFGPGTRLTVL.

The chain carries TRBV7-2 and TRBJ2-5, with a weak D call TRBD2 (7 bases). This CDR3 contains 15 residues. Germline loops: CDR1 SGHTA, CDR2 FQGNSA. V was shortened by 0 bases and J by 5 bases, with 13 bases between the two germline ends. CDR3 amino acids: CASSLAGGGPETQYF. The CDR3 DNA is TGTGCCAGCAGCTTAGCGGGGGGGGGCCCGGAGACCCAGTACTTC.

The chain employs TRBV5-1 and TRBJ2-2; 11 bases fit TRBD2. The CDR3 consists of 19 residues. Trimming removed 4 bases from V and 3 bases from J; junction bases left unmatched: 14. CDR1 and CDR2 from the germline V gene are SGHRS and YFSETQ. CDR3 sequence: CASSGTGTSGELDTGELFF. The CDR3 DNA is TGCGCCAGCAGCGGAACCGGGACTAGCGGTGAATTGGACACCGGGGAGCTGTTTTTT.

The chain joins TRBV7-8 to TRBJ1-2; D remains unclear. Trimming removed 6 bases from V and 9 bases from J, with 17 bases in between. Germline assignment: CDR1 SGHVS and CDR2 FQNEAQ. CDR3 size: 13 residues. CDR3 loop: CASRPTAETSYTF. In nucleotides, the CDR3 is TGTGCCAGCAGGCCGACCGCGGAGACCAGCTACACCTTC.

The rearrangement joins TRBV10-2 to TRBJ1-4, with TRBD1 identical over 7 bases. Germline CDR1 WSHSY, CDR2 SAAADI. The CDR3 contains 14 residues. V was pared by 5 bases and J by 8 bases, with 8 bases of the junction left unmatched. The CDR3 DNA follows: TGCGCCAGCAGTCGGGAAGTGACAGGGGAAAAACTGTTTTTT. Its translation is CASSREVTGEKLFF.

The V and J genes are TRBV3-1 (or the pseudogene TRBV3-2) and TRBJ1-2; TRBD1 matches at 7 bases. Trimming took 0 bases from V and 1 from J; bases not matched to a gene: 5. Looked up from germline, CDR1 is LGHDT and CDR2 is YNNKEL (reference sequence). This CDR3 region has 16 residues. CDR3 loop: CASSQDRPGGNYGYTF. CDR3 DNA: TGTGCCAGCAGCCAAGATCGGCCAGGGGGTAACTATGGCTACACCTTC.

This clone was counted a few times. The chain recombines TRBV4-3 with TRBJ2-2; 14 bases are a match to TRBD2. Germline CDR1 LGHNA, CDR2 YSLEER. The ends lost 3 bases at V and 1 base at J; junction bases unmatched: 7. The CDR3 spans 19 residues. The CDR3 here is CASSHWGLAGAKNTGELFF. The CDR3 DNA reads TGCGCCAGCAGCCACTGGGGACTAGCGGGAGCGAAGAACACCGGGGAGCTGTTTTTT.

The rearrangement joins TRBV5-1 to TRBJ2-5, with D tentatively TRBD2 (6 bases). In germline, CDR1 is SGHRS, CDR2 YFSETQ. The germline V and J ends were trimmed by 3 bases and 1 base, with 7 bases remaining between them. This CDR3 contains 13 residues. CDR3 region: CASSSGSQETQYF. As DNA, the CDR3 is TGCGCCAGCAGCTCCGGGAGCCAAGAGACCCAGTACTTC.